One and the same sample provided the 22 T cell receptor beta chains below, sequenced in a study of beta chain features in type 1 diabetes. Expressed TCRB transcripts were sequenced, since all the RNA that had been isolated was reverse transcribed. Here immunoSEQ multiplex PCR was the method, and the copy in TCRdb shows in-frame clones only, minus some. The sample lists about 650,000 clones; under 15% were seen once. The antigens for these receptors are not known. Study-level findings and limits: When Type 1 diabetes patients were examined, their TCRB CDR3s proved moderately but significantly shorter in all four CD4+ subsets.

Sequenced sample: naive CD4+ T cells from blood. Receptor source: a man younger than 45 with type 1 diabetes.

This chain connects TRBV7-2 to TRBJ2-7, with a weak D call TRBD1 (6 bases). CDR1 is SGHTA, CDR2 FQGNSA, per germline. The CDR3 sequence is 16 residues long. Trimming pared 4 bases from V and 1 base from J, leaving 17 bases between. For the CDR3, the DNA is TGTGCCAGCAGCTCGACACGAGGGGGTTGGTCCTACGAGCAGTACTTC. It yields the protein CASSSTRGGWSYEQYF.

The chain uses TRBV6-5 and TRBJ1-6; 10 positions match TRBD1. This CDR3 contains 15 residues. The germline CDR1 and CDR2 sequences are MNHEY and SVGAGI. J was trimmed by 7 bases and V by 6 bases; bases with no gene match: 6. CDR3 region: CASSRLDRGNSPLHF. CDR3 nucleotides: TGTGCCAGCAGCCGGTTGGACAGGGGGAATTCACCCCTCCACTTT.

This clone appeared a few times. The chain joins TRBV11-2 to TRBJ2-3, with 9 positions matching TRBD1. V trimming: 3 bases; J trimming: 1 base; junction bases outside the gene matches: 2. Germline V gene sequence: CDR1 SGHAT, CDR2 FQNNGV. CDR3 length: 15 residues. The CDR3 here is CASSLGQGGTDTQYF. CDR3 DNA sequence: TGTGCCAGCAGCTTGGGACAGGGTGGCACAGATACGCAGTATTTT.

This clone came up a few times. The chain links TRBV7-2 to TRBJ1-5; D is unresolved. V gave up 5 bases and J gave up 6 bases, with 14 bases separating them. CDR1 SGHTA and CDR2 FQGNSA come from the germline V gene. This CDR3 contains 14 residues. CDR3 nucleotide sequence: TGTGCCAGCAGCGCGCGCCGGGGTATTCAGCCCCAGCATTTT. It is translated as CASSARRGIQPQHF.

The chain has TRBV4-1 and TRBJ1-6, with D perhaps TRBD1 (6 bases). The CDR3 sequence is 15 residues long. CDR1 and CDR2 from the germline V gene are MGHRA and YSYEKL. V was trimmed by 2 bases and J by 8 bases, leaving 13 bases between them. CDR3 sequence reads: CASSQQGKTDSPLHF. The CDR3 nucleotides are TGCGCCAGCAGCCAACAGGGGAAGACGGATTCACCCCTCCACTTT.

This clone occurred a few times. The J gene is TRBJ2-7, the V gene TRBV7-8; D is uncertain. V shed 1 base and J shed 5 bases, with 6 bases lying between them. The CDR3 length is 12 residues. The germline CDR1 and CDR2 sequences are SGHVS and FQNEAQ. CDR3 DNA: TGTGCCAGCAGCTTAGACACCAACGAGCAGTACTTC. Protein sequence: CASSLDTNEQYF.

This rearrangement joins TRBV7-3 to TRBJ2-1; the D gene could be TRBD1 or TRBD2 (5 bases each). Deletions cut 0 bases from V and 0 bases from J, with 15 bases between. Germline V gene data show CDR1 as SGHTA and CDR2 as FQGTGA. This CDR3 comprises 18 residues. The CDR3 here is CASSLTPQGPSSYNEQFF. DNA for the CDR3: TGTGCCAGCAGCTTAACGCCCCAGGGACCGAGCTCCTACAATGAGCAGTTCTTC.

V usage is TRBV9 and J usage is TRBJ2-1; TRBD2 matches at 13 bases. Looked up from germline, CDR1 is SGDLS and CDR2 is YYNGEE. Germline trimming cut 0 bases from V and 6 bases from J; bases unmatched to any gene: 6. The CDR3 extends over 17 amino acids. The CDR3 coding sequence is TGTGCCAGCAGCGTAGGACTAGCGGGGGGCCTCGTCAATGAGCAGTTCTTC. Translation gives CASSVGLAGGLVNEQFF. Supplemented by reference TRBV9 and TRBJ2-1, the full variable domain reads DSGVTQTPKHLITATGQRVTLRCSPRSGDLSVYWYQQSLDQGLQFLIQYYNGEERAKGNILERFSAQQFPDLHSELNLSSLELGDSALYFCASSVGLAGGLVNEQFFGPGTRLTVL.

The V call is TRBV28, the J call TRBJ2-3; the D gene is possibly TRBD1 (6 bases). This CDR3 contains 14 residues. V was trimmed by 5 bases and J by 6 bases, leaving 15 bases between them. Germline V gene sequence: CDR1 MDHEN, CDR2 SYDVKM. CDR3 nucleotide sequence: TGTGCCAGCAGTGTTATAGGGGGTTTCGATACGCAGTATTTT. It codes for CASSVIGGFDTQYF. The full variable domain, with the rest looked up from reference TRBV28 and TRBJ2-3, is DVKVTQSSRYLVKRTGEKVFLECVQDMDHENMFWYRQDPGLGLRLIYFSYDVKMKEKGDIPEGYSVSREKKERFSLILESASTNQTSMYLCASSVIGGFDTQYFGPGTRLTVL.

This clone has just a few counts. This sequence joins TRBV18 and TRBJ1-5, with D possibly matching TRBD1 (6 bases). This CDR3 is built from 15 residues. Trimming took 6 bases from V and 4 from J, leaving 16 bases between them. Germline V CDR1 and CDR2: KGHSH, LQKENI. DNA for the CDR3: TGTGCCAGCTCCCCTGTTAACAGGGAGAATCAGCCCCAGCATTTT. Its translation is CASSPVNRENQPQHF. The full variable domain, its missing parts supplied by reference TRBV18 and TRBJ1-5, is NAGVMQNPRHLVRRRGQEARLRCSPMKGHSHVYWYRQLPEEGLKFMVYLQKENIIDESGMPKERFSAEFPKEGPSILRIQQVVRGDSAAYFCASSPVNRENQPQHFGDGTRLSIL.

The DNA for the CDR3 is TGTGCCTGGCGACCGAGGGTGGGACAGGGAGTCCCACACAATCAGCCCCAGCATTTT. As protein: CAWRPRVGQGVPHNQPQHF. The chain combines TRBV30 with TRBJ1-5, with TRBD1 matching over 9 bases. V trimming: 5 bases; J trimming: 3 bases; junction bases outside the gene matches: 20. CDR3 size: 19 residues. Germline V gene data show CDR1 as GTSNPN and CDR2 as SVGIG (reference sequence).

Ten or more counts support this clone. The rearrangement uses TRBV21-1 and TRBJ2-4; no DNA check was done on the table's D call, TRBD2. TRBV21-1 counts as a pseudogene. The CDR3 extends over 18 amino acids. As DNA, the CDR3 is TGTGCCAGCAGCAAAGGCTTCGTGCTAGCGGGAGCCAAAAACATTCAGTACTTC. Protein product: CASSKGFVLAGAKNIQYF.

This clone has just a few counts. The chain recombines TRBV7-2 with TRBJ1-4; TRBD1 might be the D (6 bases). V gave up 4 bases and J gave up 3 bases, with 15 bases separating them. CDR3 size: 16 residues. The V gene's germline CDR1 is SGHTA and CDR2 FQGNSA. The CDR3 loop reads CASSSGGRSPNEKLFF. CDR3 sequence (DNA): TGTGCCAGCAGCTCCGGGGGGCGCTCCCCTAATGAAAAACTGTTTTTT.

This chain links TRBV2 with TRBJ2-7; TRBD1 is a possible D gene (5 bases). V was pared by 6 bases and J by 3 bases, with 12 bases between. Germline V gene data show CDR1 as SNHLY and CDR2 as FYNNEI. This CDR3 contains 13 residues. CDR3 protein: CASSVQEIYEQYF. CDR3 sequence (DNA): TGTGCCAGCAGCGTACAGGAGATCTACGAGCAGTACTTC.

The chain carries TRBV28 and TRBJ1-5, with 8 bases lining up with TRBD1. This CDR3 contains 13 residues. Losses at the gene ends were 8 bases for V and 9 bases for J; bases not matched to a gene: 9. Germline V gene sequence: CDR1 MDHEN, CDR2 SYDVKM. In nucleotides, the CDR3 is TGTGCCAGCTCTCCAGGACAGGGCGGGCCCCAGCATTTT. It is translated as CASSPGQGGPQHF.

The gene calls are TRBV27 and TRBJ1-1; 9 bases agree with TRBD1. Germline V gene data show CDR1 as MNHEY and CDR2 as SMNVEV (reference sequence). V was pared by 5 bases and J by 5 bases, with 6 bases of the junction left unmatched. The CDR3 is made up of 14 amino acids. The CDR3 region is CASSQNGQGTEAFF. CDR3 nucleotide sequence: TGTGCCAGCAGTCAGAACGGACAGGGGACTGAAGCTTTCTTT.

This clone turned up a few times. The chain is built from TRBV30 and TRBJ2-5; 11 positions agree with TRBD1. Trimming cost V 0 bases and J 2 bases; bases outside gene matches: 2. This CDR3 contains 15 residues. Germline V CDR1 and CDR2: GTSNPN, SVGIG (reference sequence). CDR3 sequence (DNA): TGTGCCTGGAGTGTCGGGACAGGGGGACAAGAGACCCAGTACTTC. It translates to CAWSVGTGGQETQYF.

J is TRBJ2-3 and V is TRBV19, with no clear D. CDR3 length equals 14 residues. Trimming took off 5 bases at V and 2 bases at J, with 11 bases between the two ends. Per germline, CDR1 LNHDA and CDR2 SQIVND (reference sequence). CDR3 in amino acids: CASSARTVTDTQYF. The DNA of the CDR3 is TGTGCCAGTAGTGCCCGGACGGTCACAGATACGCAGTATTTT.

As concerns this clone: The junction and the germline gene differ at one end; a read error may be behind it. The chain carries TRBV30 and TRBJ2-3, with 11 nucleotides matching TRBD2. Germline CDR1 GTSNPN, CDR2 SVGIG (reference sequence). The CDR3 totals 16 residues. CDR3 loop: CAWSVGLAGGNDKQYF. The CDR3 DNA is TGTGCCTGGAGTGTAGGCCTAGCGGGGGGTAACGATAAGCAGTATTTT.

V is TRBV13 and J is TRBJ2-6; tentative D call: TRBD2 (6 bases). This CDR3 is 15 amino acids long. V lost 4 bases and J lost 1, with 8 bases in between. Germline V CDR1 and CDR2: PRHDT, FYEKMQ (reference sequence). The CDR3 here is CASSWGLSGANVLTF. Here the CDR3 DNA reads TGTGCCAGCAGCTGGGGACTTTCTGGGGCCAACGTCCTGACTTTC.

The chain joins TRBV10-1 to TRBJ1-3; 7 nucleotides align to TRBD1. V was pared by 0 bases and J by 0 bases, with 2 bases of the junction left unmatched. CDR1 and CDR2 (germline): WNHNN, SYGVQD (reference sequence). The CDR3 has 16 amino acids. In nucleotides, the CDR3 is TGCGCCAGCAGTGAGTCTGACAGGGACTCTGGAAACACCATATATTTT. Encoded protein: CASSESDRDSGNTIYF.

This sequence joins TRBV27 and TRBJ2-1, with D unclear. Trimming cost V 6 bases and J 2 bases, with 11 bases left between them. Germline V gives CDR1 MNHEY, CDR2 SMNVEV (reference sequence). This CDR3 has 14 residues. Written as DNA, the CDR3 is TGTGCCAGCAGCATAAGGCGAGCCTACAATGAGCAGTTCTTC. Encoded protein: CASSIRRAYNEQFF.